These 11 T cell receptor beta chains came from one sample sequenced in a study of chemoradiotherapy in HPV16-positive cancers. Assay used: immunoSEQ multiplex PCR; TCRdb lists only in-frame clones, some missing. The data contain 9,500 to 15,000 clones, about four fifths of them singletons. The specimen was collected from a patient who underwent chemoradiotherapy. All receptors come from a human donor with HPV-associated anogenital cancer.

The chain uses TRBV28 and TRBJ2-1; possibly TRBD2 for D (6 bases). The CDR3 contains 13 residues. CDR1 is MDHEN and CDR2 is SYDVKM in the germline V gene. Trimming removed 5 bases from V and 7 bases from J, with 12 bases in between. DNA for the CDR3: TGTGCCAGCAGTCAAAGCGCGGGGAATGAGCAGTTCTTC. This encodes CASSQSAGNEQFF. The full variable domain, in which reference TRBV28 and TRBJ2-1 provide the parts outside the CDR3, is DVKVTQSSRYLVKRTGEKVFLECVQDMDHENMFWYRQDPGLGLRLIYFSYDVKMKEKGDIPEGYSVSREKKERFSLILESASTNQTSMYLCASSQSAGNEQFFGPGTRLTVL.

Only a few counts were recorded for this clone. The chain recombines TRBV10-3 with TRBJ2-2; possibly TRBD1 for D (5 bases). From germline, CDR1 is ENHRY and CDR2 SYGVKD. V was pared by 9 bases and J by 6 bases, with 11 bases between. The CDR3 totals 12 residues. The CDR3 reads CAITRESGELFF. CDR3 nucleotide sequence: TGTGCCATTACCAGGGAATCCGGGGAGCTGTTTTTT.

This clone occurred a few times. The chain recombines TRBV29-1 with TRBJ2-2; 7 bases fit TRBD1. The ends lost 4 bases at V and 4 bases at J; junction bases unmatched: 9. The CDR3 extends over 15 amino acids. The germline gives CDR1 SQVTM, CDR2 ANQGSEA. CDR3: CSVVSGDRATGELFF. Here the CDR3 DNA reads TGCAGCGTTGTTTCTGGTGACAGGGCCACCGGGGAGCTGTTTTTT.

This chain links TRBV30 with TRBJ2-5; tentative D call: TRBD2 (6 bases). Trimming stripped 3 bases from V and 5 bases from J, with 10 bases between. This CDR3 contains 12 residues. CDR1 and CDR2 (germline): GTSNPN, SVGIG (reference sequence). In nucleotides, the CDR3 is TGTGCCTGGAGCCCAGCGGGCGAGACCCAGTACTTC. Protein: CAWSPAGETQYF. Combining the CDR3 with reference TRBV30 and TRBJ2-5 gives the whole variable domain SQTIHQWPATLVQPVGSPLSLECTVEGTSNPNLYWYRQAAGRGLQLLFYSVGIGQISSEVPQNLSASRPQDRQFILSSKKLLLSDSGFYLCAWSPAGETQYFGPGTRLLVL.

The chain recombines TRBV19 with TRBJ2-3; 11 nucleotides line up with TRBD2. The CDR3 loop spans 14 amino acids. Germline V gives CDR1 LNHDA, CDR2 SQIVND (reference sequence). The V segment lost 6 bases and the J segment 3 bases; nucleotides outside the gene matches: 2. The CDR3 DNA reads TGTGCCAGTAGGCGGACTAGCGGGACAGATACGCAGTATTTT. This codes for CASRRTSGTDTQYF.

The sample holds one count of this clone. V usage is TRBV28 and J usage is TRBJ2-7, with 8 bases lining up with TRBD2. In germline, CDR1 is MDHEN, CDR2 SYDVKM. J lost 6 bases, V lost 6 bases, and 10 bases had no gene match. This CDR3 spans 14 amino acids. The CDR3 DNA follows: TGTGCCAGCAGCCTTAGTAGCGGGGCGGTCGAGCAGTACTTC. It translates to CASSLSSGAVEQYF.

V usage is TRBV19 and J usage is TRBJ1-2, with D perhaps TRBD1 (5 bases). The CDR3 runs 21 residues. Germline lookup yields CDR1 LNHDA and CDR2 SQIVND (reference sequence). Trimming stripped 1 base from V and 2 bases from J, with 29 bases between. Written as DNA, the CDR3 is TGTGCCAGTAGTATAGTAGGGACTTTTGATTTATTTTTCACCTTGAACTATGGCTACACCTTC. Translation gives CASSIVGTFDLFFTLNYGYTF.

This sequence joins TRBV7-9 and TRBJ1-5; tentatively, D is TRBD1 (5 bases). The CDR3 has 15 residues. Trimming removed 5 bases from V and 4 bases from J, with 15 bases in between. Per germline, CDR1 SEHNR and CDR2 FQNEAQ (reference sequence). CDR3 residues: CASSATNAGNQPQHF. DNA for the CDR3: TGTGCCAGCAGCGCAACAAACGCAGGGAATCAGCCCCAGCATTTT.

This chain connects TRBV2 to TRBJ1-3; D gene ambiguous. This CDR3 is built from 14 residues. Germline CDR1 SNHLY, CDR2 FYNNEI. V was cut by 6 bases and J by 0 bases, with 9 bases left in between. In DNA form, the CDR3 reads TGTGCCAGCAGAGGGTGGGGCTCTGGAAACACCATATATTTT. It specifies CASRGWGSGNTIYF.

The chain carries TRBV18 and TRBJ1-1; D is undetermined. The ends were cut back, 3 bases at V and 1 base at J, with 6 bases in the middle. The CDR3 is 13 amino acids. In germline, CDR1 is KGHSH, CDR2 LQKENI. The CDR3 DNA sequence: TGTGCCAGCTCACCCGGTGGGAACACTGAAGCTTTCTTT. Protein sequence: CASSPGGNTEAFF. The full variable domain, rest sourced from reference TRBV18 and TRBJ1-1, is NAGVMQNPRHLVRRRGQEARLRCSPMKGHSHVYWYRQLPEEGLKFMVYLQKENIIDESGMPKERFSAEFPKEGPSILRIQQVVRGDSAAYFCASSPGGNTEAFFGQGTRLTVV.

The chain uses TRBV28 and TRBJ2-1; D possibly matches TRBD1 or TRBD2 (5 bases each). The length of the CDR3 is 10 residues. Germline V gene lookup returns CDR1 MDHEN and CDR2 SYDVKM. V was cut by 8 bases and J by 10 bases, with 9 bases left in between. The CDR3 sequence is CASRGGEQFF. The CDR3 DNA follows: TGTGCCAGCCGGGGCGGGGAGCAGTTCTTC. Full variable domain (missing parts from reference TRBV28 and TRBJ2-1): DVKVTQSSRYLVKRTGEKVFLECVQDMDHENMFWYRQDPGLGLRLIYFSYDVKMKEKGDIPEGYSVSREKKERFSLILESASTNQTSMYLCASRGGEQFFGPGTRLTVL.